This TCR beta chain was profiled in a study of vaccination and CD4 T cells after COVID-19. As concerns this clonotype: Its antigen is unidentified.

The Oncomine TCR Beta short-read assay was applied to DNA of cultured CD4+ T cells. TCRdb re-derived calls from the PCR reads in MiXCR, one entry per CDR3 protein. This repertoire shows 20,000 or so distinct CDR3 sequences, about three fifths found once; its top ten account for over 9%. As for treatment: approximately nine-day PBMC culture with coronavirus spike peptide pools or control peptides (ViraFEST assay). The TCR originated in a human donor who had recovered from COVID-19. Sequencing was performed on CD4+ T cells from blood, cultured in vitro.

The CDR3 region is CASSMGPNNDEQFF. The CDR3 region has the DNA TGTGCCAGCAGCATGGGACCAAATAACGATGAGCAGTTCTTC. The chain recombines TRBV6-1 with TRBJ2-1; D may match TRBD1 or TRBD2 (5 bases each). This CDR3 is 14 amino acids long. V lost 6 bases to trimming and J lost 8 bases, with 17 bases between them. Germline CDR1 MNHNS, CDR2 SASEGT.